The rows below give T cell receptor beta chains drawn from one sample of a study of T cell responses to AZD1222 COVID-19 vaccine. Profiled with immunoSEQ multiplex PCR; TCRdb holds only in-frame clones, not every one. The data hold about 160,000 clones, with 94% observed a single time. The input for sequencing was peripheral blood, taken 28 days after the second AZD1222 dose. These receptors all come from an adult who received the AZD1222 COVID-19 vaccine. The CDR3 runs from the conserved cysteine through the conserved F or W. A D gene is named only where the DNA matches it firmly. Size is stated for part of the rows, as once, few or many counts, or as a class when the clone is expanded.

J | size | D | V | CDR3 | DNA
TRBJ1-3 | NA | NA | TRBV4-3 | CASSQDLRASGNTIYF | TGCGCCAGCAGCCAAGACCTCAGGGCCTCTGGAAACACCATATATTTT
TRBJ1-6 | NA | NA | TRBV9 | CASSATGSYNSPLHF | TGTGCCAGCAGCGCCACCGGGAGCTATAATTCACCCCTCCACTTT
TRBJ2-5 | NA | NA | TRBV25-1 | CASGTHGMQETQYF | TGTGCCAGCGGTACGCACGGGATGCAAGAGACCCAGTACTTC
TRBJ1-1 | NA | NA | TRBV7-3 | CASSLAGPNTEAFF | TGTGCCAGCAGCTTAGCCGGACCGAACACTGAAGCTTTCTTT
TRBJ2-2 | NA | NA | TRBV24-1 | CAAGPNTGELFF | TGTGCCGCGGGACCGAACACCGGGGAGCTGTTTTTT
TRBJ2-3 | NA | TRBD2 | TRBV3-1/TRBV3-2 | CASSQERTSETTDTQYF | TGTGCCAGCAGCCAAGAGCGGACTAGCGAGACAACGGATACGCAGTATTTT
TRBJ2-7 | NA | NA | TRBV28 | CASSPGLSYEQYF | TGTGCCAGCTCGCCGGGGCTTTCCTACGAGCAGTACTTC
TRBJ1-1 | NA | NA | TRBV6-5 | CASSRPNTEAFF | TGTGCCAGCAGTCGACCTAACACTGAAGCTTTCTTT
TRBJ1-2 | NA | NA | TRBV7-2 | CASSLDGTPAQGYTF | TGTGCCAGCAGCTTAGATGGGACGCCGGCCCAGGGCTACACCTTC
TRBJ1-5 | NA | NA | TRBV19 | CASSLALSNQPQHF | TGTGCCAGTAGTCTCGCGCTTAGCAATCAGCCCCAGCATTTT
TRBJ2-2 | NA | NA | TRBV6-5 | CASRGTGTNTGELFF | TGTGCCAGCCGCGGCACAGGGACCAACACCGGGGAGCTGTTTTTT
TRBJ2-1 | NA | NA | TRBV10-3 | CAISGRGRDNEQFF | TGTGCCATCAGTGGTCGGGGGCGCGACAATGAGCAGTTCTTC
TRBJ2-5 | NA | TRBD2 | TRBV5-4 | CASSSRNSGGLETQYF | TGTGCCAGCAGCTCGCGGAACTCGGGAGGCCTAGAGACCCAGTACTTC
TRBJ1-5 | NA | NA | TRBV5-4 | CASSLDSDRQPQHF | TGTGCCAGCAGCTTGGACAGCGACCGGCAGCCCCAGCATTTT
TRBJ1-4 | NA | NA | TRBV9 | CASSVFGFPNEKLFF | TGTGCCAGCAGCGTATTTGGCTTCCCAAATGAAAAACTGTTTTTT
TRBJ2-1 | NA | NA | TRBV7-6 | CASSSYYNEQFF | TGTGCCAGCAGCTCCTACTACAATGAGCAGTTCTTC
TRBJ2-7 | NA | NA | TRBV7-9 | CASSLREANSYEQYF | TGTGCCAGCAGCCTGCGAGAGGCCAACTCCTACGAGCAGTACTTC
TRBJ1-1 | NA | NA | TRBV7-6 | CASSSNTGFNTEAFF | TGTGCCAGCAGCTCAAACACAGGATTTAACACTGAAGCTTTCTTT
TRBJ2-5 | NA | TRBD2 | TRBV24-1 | CATSELADQETQYF | TGTGCCACCAGTGAGCTAGCGGACCAAGAGACCCAGTACTTC
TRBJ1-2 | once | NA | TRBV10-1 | CATAPQTSEGYTF | TGCGCCACCGCCCCCCAGACCTCGGAAGGCTACACCTTC
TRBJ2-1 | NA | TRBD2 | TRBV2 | CASSDAGVSMDEQFF | TGTGCCAGCAGTGACGCGGGAGTTAGTATGGATGAGCAGTTCTTC
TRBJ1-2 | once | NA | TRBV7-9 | CASSLTGPNYGYTF | TGTGCCAGCAGCCTAACAGGGCCTAACTATGGCTACACCTTC
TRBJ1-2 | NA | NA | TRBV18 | CASSPGMNYGYTF | TGTGCCAGCTCACCGGGCATGAACTATGGCTACACCTTC
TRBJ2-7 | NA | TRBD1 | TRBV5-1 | CASSLNRGASYEQYF | TGCGCCAGCAGCTTAAACAGGGGGGCCTCCTACGAGCAGTACTTC
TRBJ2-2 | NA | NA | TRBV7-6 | CASSLSGGLNTGELFF | TGTGCCAGCAGCTTATCCGGTGGGCTGAACACCGGGGAGCTGTTTTTT
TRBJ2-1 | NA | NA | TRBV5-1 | CASSLGGNEQFF | TGCGCCAGCAGCTTGGGTGGGAATGAGCAGTTCTTC
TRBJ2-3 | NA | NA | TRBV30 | CAWSRIGGQGSTDTQYF | TGTGCCTGGAGCCGGATTGGGGGGCAGGGTAGCACAGATACGCAGTATTTT
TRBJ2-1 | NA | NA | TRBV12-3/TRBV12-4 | CASSSVYNEQFF | TGTGCCAGCAGTTCAGTATACAATGAGCAGTTCTTC
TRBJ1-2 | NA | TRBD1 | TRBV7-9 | CASSRTGGLSYGYTF | TGTGCCAGCAGCCGGACAGGGGGCTTGTCGTATGGCTACACCTTC
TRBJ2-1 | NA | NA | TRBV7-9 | CASSNRDFYNEQFF | TGTGCCAGCAGCAACCGGGACTTCTACAATGAGCAGTTCTTC
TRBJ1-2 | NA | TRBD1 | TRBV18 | CASSPPEGAGLYGYTF | TGTGCCAGCTCACCACCAGAGGGGGCAGGACTCTATGGCTACACCTTC
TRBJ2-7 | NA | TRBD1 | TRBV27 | CASSLSGTDRLEQYF | TGTGCCAGCAGTTTATCGGGGACAGACCGCCTCGAGCAGTACTTC
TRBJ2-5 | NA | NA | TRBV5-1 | CASRYGNQETQYF | TGCGCCAGCAGGTACGGGAACCAAGAGACCCAGTACTTC
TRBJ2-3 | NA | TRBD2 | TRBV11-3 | CASSQGLAGQDTQYF | TGTGCCAGCAGCCAGGGACTAGCGGGGCAAGATACGCAGTATTTT
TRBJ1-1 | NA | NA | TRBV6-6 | CASTGTLGWNTEAFF | TGTGCCAGCACTGGGACCCTAGGCTGGAACACTGAAGCTTTCTTT
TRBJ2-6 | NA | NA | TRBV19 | CASSSGGGIGANVLTF | TGTGCCAGTAGTTCAGGTGGCGGGATTGGGGCCAACGTCCTGACTTTC
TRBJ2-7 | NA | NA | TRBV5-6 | CASSLGSGSWSYEQYF | TGTGCCAGCAGCTTGGGCTCGGGGAGTTGGTCCTACGAGCAGTACTTC
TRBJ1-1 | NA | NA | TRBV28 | CASSLWRGNTEAFF | TGTGCCAGCAGCCTGTGGAGGGGGAACACTGAAGCTTTCTTT
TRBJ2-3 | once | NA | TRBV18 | CASSLGRGTDTQYF | TGTGCCAGCTCATTGGGCAGGGGAACAGATACGCAGTATTTT
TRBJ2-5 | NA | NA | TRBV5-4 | CASSLASSEKTQYF | TGTGCCAGCAGCTTGGCCTCAAGTGAGAAGACCCAGTACTTC